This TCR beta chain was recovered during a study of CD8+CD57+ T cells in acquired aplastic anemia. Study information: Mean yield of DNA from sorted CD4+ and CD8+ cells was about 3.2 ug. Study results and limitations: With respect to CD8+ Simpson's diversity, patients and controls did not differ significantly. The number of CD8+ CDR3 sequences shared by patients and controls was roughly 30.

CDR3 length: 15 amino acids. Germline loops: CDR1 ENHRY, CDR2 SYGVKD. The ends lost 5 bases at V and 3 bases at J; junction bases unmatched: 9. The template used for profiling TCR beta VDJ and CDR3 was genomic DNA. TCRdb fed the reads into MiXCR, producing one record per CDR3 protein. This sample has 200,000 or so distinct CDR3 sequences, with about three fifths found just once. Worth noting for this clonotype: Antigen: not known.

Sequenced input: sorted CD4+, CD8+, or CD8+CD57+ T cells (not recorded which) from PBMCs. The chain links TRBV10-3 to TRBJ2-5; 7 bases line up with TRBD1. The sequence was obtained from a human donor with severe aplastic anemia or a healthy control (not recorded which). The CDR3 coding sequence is TGTGCCATCAGTCCGGGACAGAGGCCAGAAGAGACCCAGTACTTC. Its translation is CAISPGQRPEETQYF.